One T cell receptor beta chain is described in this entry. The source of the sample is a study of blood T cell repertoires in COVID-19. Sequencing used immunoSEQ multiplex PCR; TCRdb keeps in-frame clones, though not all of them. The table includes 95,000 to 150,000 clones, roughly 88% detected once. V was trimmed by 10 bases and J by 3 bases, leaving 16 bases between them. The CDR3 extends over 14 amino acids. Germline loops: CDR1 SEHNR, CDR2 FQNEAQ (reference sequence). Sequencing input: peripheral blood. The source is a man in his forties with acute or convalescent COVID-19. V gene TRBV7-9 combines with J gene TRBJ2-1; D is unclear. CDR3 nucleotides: TGTGCCACCCGTGGCATATTCGACTACAATGAGCAGTTCTTC. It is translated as CATRGIFDYNEQFF.